These 28 T cell receptor beta chains came from one sample sequenced in a study of blood T cell repertoires in COVID-19. Only in-frame clones appear in the TCRdb table, and some are missing; sequencing was by immunoSEQ multiplex PCR. This sample has more than 150,000 clones; around 87% occur once, and the top ten carry around 0.99%. Sequenced input: peripheral blood. The origin of the receptors is a man younger than 35 with acute or convalescent COVID-19.

The CDR3 nucleotides are TGTGCCAGCTCACCAAACAGGGGGCATCGGCGGAACACTGAAGCTTTCTTT. Amino acid sequence: CASSPNRGHRRNTEAFF. The V and J genes are TRBV18 and TRBJ1-1; 9 nucleotides match TRBD1. V shed 2 bases, J shed 1 base, and the junction held 8 bases outside the gene matches. The CDR3 runs to 17 residues. CDR1 is KGHSH, CDR2 LQKENI, per germline.

The chain combines TRBV6-1 with TRBJ1-2; 7 positions agree with TRBD1. CDR1 and CDR2 (germline): MNHNS, SASEGT. The CDR3 is made up of 14 amino acids. With 3 bases clipped from V and 6 bases from J, the junction kept 7 bases outside the gene matches. The CDR3 region is CASSDPGQPHGYTF. The DNA for the CDR3 is TGTGCCAGCAGTGACCCGGGACAGCCTCATGGCTACACCTTC.

This chain uses TRBV2 with TRBJ2-6, with D hard to call. The CDR3 runs 15 residues. Germline CDR1 is SNHLY and CDR2 is FYNNEI. V was clipped by 3 bases and J by 0 bases, with 6 bases between them. The CDR3 loop is CASSDQFSGANVLTF. Here the CDR3 DNA reads TGTGCCAGCAGTGATCAATTCTCTGGGGCCAACGTCCTGACTTTC.

This chain uses TRBV7-8 with TRBJ1-2, with 7 bases that match TRBD1. V shed 2 bases and J 8 bases; nucleotides not matched to a gene: 5. This CDR3 spans 13 amino acids. Germline V CDR1 and CDR2: SGHVS, FQNEAQ. The CDR3 spells CASSLQGGLGYTF. CDR3 nucleotides: TGTGCCAGCAGCTTACAGGGGGGCTTGGGCTACACCTTC.

This clone appeared a single time. The V and J genes are TRBV5-1 and TRBJ2-7; the D is unclear. The CDR3 runs to 15 residues. CDR1 and CDR2 from the germline V gene are SGHRS and YFSETQ. Trimming shortened V by 0 bases and J by 0 bases, and 10 bases separated the two germline ends. Here the CDR3 reads CASSLVAGGSYEQYF. CDR3 DNA sequence: TGCGCCAGCAGCTTGGTTGCCGGCGGCTCCTACGAGCAGTACTTC.

This clone was seen just once. V is TRBV30 and J is TRBJ1-1; a weak D match, TRBD1 (5 bases). Trimming cost V 2 bases and J 4 bases, with 11 bases left between them. The CDR3 contains 13 residues. Germline V gives CDR1 GTSNPN, CDR2 SVGIG (reference sequence). The CDR3 here is CAWSWGRGTEAFF. CDR3 in DNA: TGTGCCTGGAGTTGGGGGAGGGGCACTGAAGCTTTCTTT.

This clone occurred once. This rearrangement joins TRBV9 to TRBJ1-1; D gene unclear. The CDR3 has 14 amino acids. The V end lost 4 bases, the J end lost 0 bases, and 10 bases lay between the germline ends. Germline values: CDR1 SGDLS, CDR2 YYNGEE. The CDR3 nucleotides are TGTGCCAGCAGCCTTTCTACAGTGAACACTGAAGCTTTCTTT. Encoded protein: CASSLSTVNTEAFF. Using reference TRBV9 and TRBJ1-1 for the parts outside the CDR3, the full variable domain is DSGVTQTPKHLITATGQRVTLRCSPRSGDLSVYWYQQSLDQGLQFLIQYYNGEERAKGNILERFSAQQFPDLHSELNLSSLELGDSALYFCASSLSTVNTEAFFGQGTRLTVV.

V usage is TRBV7-9 and J usage is TRBJ2-7; unclear D gene. Trimming took off 1 base at V and 3 bases at J, with 10 bases between the two ends. This CDR3 spans 14 amino acids. The germline CDR1 and CDR2 sequences are SEHNR and FQNEAQ (reference sequence). CDR3 DNA sequence: TGTGCCAGCAGCTTAGAAACAGTCTACTACGAGCAGTACTTC. Its protein is CASSLETVYYEQYF.

The chain recombines TRBV28 with TRBJ2-4, with 9 bases fitting TRBD1. The CDR3 spans 14 residues. Germline V gives CDR1 MDHEN, CDR2 SYDVKM. V was clipped by 2 bases and J by 10 bases; unmatched bases: 6. CDR3 loop: CASSLPDRGQIQYF. DNA for the CDR3: TGTGCCAGCAGTTTACCGGACAGGGGACAGATTCAGTACTTC.

This clone has only one observation. The chain uses TRBV5-1 and TRBJ2-5, with D possibly being TRBD1 (5 bases). V lost 2 bases and J lost 1, with 9 bases in between. Germline-derived CDR1 and CDR2 are SGHRS and YFSETQ. The CDR3 has 14 residues. CDR3 DNA: TGCGCCAGCAGCTTCGACAGCTCCCAAGAGACCCAGTACTTC. Translating gives CASSFDSSQETQYF. Filled out from reference TRBV5-1 and TRBJ2-5, the complete variable domain reads KAGVTQTPRYLIKTRGQQVTLSCSPISGHRSVSWYQQTPGQGLQFLFEYFSETQRNKGNFPGRFSGRQFSNSRSEMNVSTLELGDSALYLCASSFDSSQETQYFGPGTRLLVL.

This chain's CDR3 is CASSYRTEETQYF. CDR3 nucleotide sequence: TGTGCCAGCAGTTACAGGACAGAAGAGACCCAGTACTTC. The J gene is TRBJ2-5, the V gene TRBV12-3 or TRBV12-4; weak D call: TRBD1 (6 bases). This CDR3 is built from 13 residues. V was pared by 4 bases and J by 3 bases, with 9 bases between.

The rearrangement joins TRBV7-9 to TRBJ2-6, with 8 nucleotides matching TRBD1. Trimming cost V 1 base and J 0 bases; bases outside gene matches: 5. CDR3 length: 18 residues. CDR1 and CDR2 from the germline V gene are SEHNR and FQNEAQ (reference sequence). This CDR3 is CASSLVTGVDSGANVLTF. Written as DNA, the CDR3 is TGTGCCAGCAGCTTAGTGACAGGGGTCGACTCTGGGGCCAACGTCCTGACTTTC.

The V call is TRBV16, the J call TRBJ1-5; tentatively, D is TRBD1 (6 bases). This CDR3 is built from 14 residues. V lost 4 bases, J lost 4 bases, and 11 bases lay in between. Looked up from germline, CDR1 is KGHSY and CDR2 is FQNENV. The CDR3 bases are TGTGCCAGCAGCCCAACAGGGTTGAATCAGCCCCAGCATTTT. Its protein product is CASSPTGLNQPQHF.

This chain links TRBV9 with TRBJ1-2; TRBD1 is a possible D gene (6 bases). V lost 0 bases to trimming and J lost 6 bases, with 12 bases between them. The CDR3 is 14 residues long. Germline assignment: CDR1 SGDLS and CDR2 YYNGEE. CDR3 in DNA: TGTGCCAGCAGCGTAGCACAGGGCCTCGATGGCTACACCTTC. It codes for CASSVAQGLDGYTF.

V gene TRBV19 combines with J gene TRBJ1-2; TRBD1 matches 10 bases. The germline V gene has CDR1 LNHDA and CDR2 SQIVND (reference sequence). Trimming removed 5 bases from V and 4 bases from J; junction bases left unmatched: 4. The CDR3 has 14 amino acids. The CDR3, as DNA: TGTGCCAGTAGTCCAGGGACAGGGGCCTATGGCTACACCTTC. Its translation: CASSPGTGAYGYTF.

This rearrangement joins TRBV7-9 to TRBJ1-3; possibly TRBD1 for D (6 bases). Germline V gene lookup returns CDR1 SEHNR and CDR2 FQNEAQ (reference sequence). The CDR3 is 14 amino acids. The V end was cut by 3 bases, the J end by 4 bases, with 10 bases between. The CDR3 DNA reads as TGTGCCAGCAGCTTTTCACAGGGAGGAAACACCATATATTTT. Its protein is CASSFSQGGNTIYF.

The V gene is TRBV14, the J gene TRBJ1-2; D unclear. Trimming stripped 0 bases from V and 4 bases from J, with 12 bases between. Per germline, CDR1 SGHDN and CDR2 FVKESK. The CDR3 consists of 15 residues. The DNA of the CDR3 is TGTGCCAGCAGCCAAGAAAACCGGGGTGGCTATGGCTACACCTTC. This encodes CASSQENRGGYGYTF.

The rearrangement uses TRBV7-9 and TRBJ1-6; the D gene is possibly TRBD1 (6 bases). V lost 10 bases, J lost 3 bases, and 22 bases lay in between. The CDR3 has 17 residues. Germline V gene lookup returns CDR1 SEHNR and CDR2 FQNEAQ (reference sequence). The CDR3 spells CATPRQDDLSYNSPLHF. CDR3 nucleotides: TGTGCCACACCGAGACAGGACGACCTCAGCTATAATTCACCCCTCCACTTT.

This clone was detected a few times. V is TRBV30 and J is TRBJ1-5; 10 bases fit TRBD1. Germline CDR1 reads GTSNPN; CDR2 reads SVGIG (reference sequence). J lost 3 bases, V lost 2 bases, and 4 bases had no gene match. The CDR3 length is 15 residues. The CDR3 nucleotides read TGTGCCTGGAGTCGGACAGGGGGAAACAATCAGCCCCAGCATTTT. Amino acid sequence: CAWSRTGGNNQPQHF.

This chain connects TRBV10-3 to TRBJ1-2; no firm D call. The germline gives CDR1 ENHRY, CDR2 SYGVKD. Deletions cut 3 bases from V and 4 bases from J, with 9 bases between. There are 13 residues in the CDR3. CDR3 region: CAISDEVPYGYTF. The DNA for the CDR3 is TGTGCCATCAGTGACGAGGTCCCCTATGGCTACACCTTC.

The rearrangement uses TRBV9 and TRBJ1-1; a weak D match, TRBD1 (5 bases). Per the germline V gene, CDR1 is SGDLS and CDR2 is YYNGEE. V was shortened by 2 bases and J by 3 bases, with 11 bases between the two germline ends. This CDR3 comprises 14 residues. DNA for the CDR3: TGTGCCAGCAGCGTGGCAGGGCAGTACACTGAAGCTTTCTTT. Protein product: CASSVAGQYTEAFF.

This clone was seen a few times. V usage is TRBV2 and J usage is TRBJ1-2; D might be TRBD1 (6 bases). Germline CDR1 is SNHLY and CDR2 is FYNNEI. Trimming left V 9 bases short and J 1 base short, with 15 bases between. This CDR3 contains 14 residues. The CDR3 sequence is CARDTGPLNYGYTF. The CDR3 DNA sequence: TGTGCCAGGGATACAGGGCCCCTTAACTATGGCTACACCTTC.

The V gene is TRBV4-1, the J gene TRBJ2-1, with TRBD1 identical over 8 bases. CDR3 length equals 14 residues. Germline-derived CDR1 and CDR2 are MGHRA and YSYEKL. V shed 2 bases, J shed 6 bases, and the junction held 3 bases outside the gene matches. The CDR3 DNA sequence: TGCGCCAGCAGCCAAACCGGGACAGGCAATGAGCAGTTCTTC. Translation: CASSQTGTGNEQFF.

V usage is TRBV5-1 and J usage is TRBJ2-1, with 9 bases aligning to TRBD1. The length of the CDR3 is 17 residues. The germline gives CDR1 SGHRS, CDR2 YFSETQ. V lost 4 bases, J lost 9 bases, and 17 bases stayed unmatched. CDR3 sequence reads: CASSRVALGQGRGEQFF. The CDR3 bases are TGCGCCAGCAGCCGAGTCGCTCTGGGACAGGGAAGGGGTGAGCAGTTCTTC. The entire variable domain, with the rest obtained from reference TRBV5-1 and TRBJ2-1, is as follows: KAGVTQTPRYLIKTRGQQVTLSCSPISGHRSVSWYQQTPGQGLQFLFEYFSETQRNKGNFPGRFSGRQFSNSRSEMNVSTLELGDSALYLCASSRVALGQGRGEQFFGPGTRLTVL.

The V call is TRBV6-5, the J call TRBJ2-5, with TRBD1 matching over 7 bases. The germline CDR1 and CDR2 sequences are MNHEY and SVGAGI. This CDR3 has 16 amino acids. Trimming at V came to 0 bases and at J to 5 bases, leaving 9 bases not matched to a gene. DNA of the CDR3: TGTGCCAGCAGTTACTCAAGGGGGCGTTTGAGGGAGACCCAGTACTTC. It yields the protein CASSYSRGRLRETQYF.

The chain couples TRBV11-3 to TRBJ2-2; a possible D gene is TRBD1 (5 bases). The CDR3 has 15 residues. V was cut by 2 bases and J by 6 bases, with 13 bases left in between. CDR1 is SGHNT, CDR2 YENEEA, per germline. The CDR3 loop reads CASSLRQGSPGELFF. As DNA, the CDR3 is TGTGCCAGCAGCTTAAGGCAGGGATCGCCCGGGGAGCTGTTTTTT. The full variable domain, its missing parts supplied by reference TRBV11-3 and TRBJ2-2, is EAGVVQSPRYKIIEKKQPVAFWCNPISGHNTLYWYLQNLGQGPELLIRYENEEAVDDSQLPKDRFSAERLKGVDSTLKIQPAELGDSAVYLCASSLRQGSPGELFFGEGSRLTVL.

The rearrangement uses TRBV7-9 and TRBJ2-6; TRBD1 agrees at 8 bases. The CDR3 contains 16 residues. The V gene end was trimmed by 7 bases and the J gene end by 2 bases; junction bases not matched to a gene: 7. Germline lookup yields CDR1 SEHNR and CDR2 FQNEAQ (reference sequence). The CDR3 sequence is CASTGRDRTGANVLTF. The DNA of the CDR3 is TGTGCCAGCACCGGGCGGGACAGGACTGGGGCCAACGTCCTGACTTTC.

This clone was counted only a few times. CDR3: CASSTEGRRNQPQHF. Written as DNA, the CDR3 is TGTGCCAGCAGTACCGAGGGCAGGCGTAATCAGCCCCAGCATTTT. The V gene is TRBV2, the J gene TRBJ1-5; D unclear. The V end lost 5 bases, the J end lost 4 bases, and 15 bases lay between the germline ends. Germline V CDR1 and CDR2: SNHLY, FYNNEI. This CDR3 is 15 amino acids long.